This T cell receptor (beta chain) was recovered during a study of T cells in Graves' hyperthyroidism and ophthalmopathy. Study findings and constraints: Ophthalmopathy was identified by the model a median about 6 months ahead of onset.

CDR3 length: 15 amino acids. The germline gives CDR1 ENHRY, CDR2 SYGVKD. The V gene lost 0 bases and the J gene lost 3 bases, with 11 bases spanning the gap. Using RNA transcripts as the source, TCR beta CDR3 regions were amplified. The HTBI primer set served for first-round RT-PCR of the TCR CDR3. TCRdb passed the multiplex PCR reads through MiXCR, listing each CDR3 protein once. The table records around 250,000 distinct CDR3 sequences, approximately 23% of them present only once. This clonotype was counted at least ten times. Its antigen is as yet unknown. The clonotype was recovered from a woman in her thirties or forties with Graves' ophthalmopathy. What was sequenced was blood. The chain has TRBV10-3 and TRBJ1-1; D unclear. CDR3 sequence: CAISESLGLDTEAFF. CDR3 sequence (DNA): TGTGCCATCAGTGAGTCTCTCGGGTTGGACACTGAAGCTTTCTTT.